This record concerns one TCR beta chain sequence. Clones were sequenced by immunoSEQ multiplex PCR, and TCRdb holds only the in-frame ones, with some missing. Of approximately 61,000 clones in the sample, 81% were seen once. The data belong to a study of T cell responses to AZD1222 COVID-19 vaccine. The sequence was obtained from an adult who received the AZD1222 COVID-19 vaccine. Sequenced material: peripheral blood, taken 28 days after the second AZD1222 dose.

Written as DNA, the CDR3 is TGTGCCAGCAGCCCCCGAGGAAGGAGCTACGAGCAGTACTTC. It is translated as CASSPRGRSYEQYF. The chain combines TRBV3-1 (or the pseudogene TRBV3-2) with TRBJ2-7; D call uncertain. Trimming removed 4 bases from V and 3 bases from J, with 13 bases in between. The CDR3 length is 14 residues. Germline CDR1 is LGHDT and CDR2 is YNNKEL (reference sequence).